Each of the 15 T cell receptor beta chains below was sequenced from the same sample in a study of blood T cell repertoires in COVID-19. Clones were read by immunoSEQ multiplex PCR, and TCRdb kept only the in-frame ones, dropping some. The data contain around 25,000 clones, roughly 88% of them singletons. The material sequenced was peripheral blood. The origin of the receptors is a woman aged 50 to 65 with active COVID-19.

The chain is built from TRBV5-8 and TRBJ2-1; D is perhaps TRBD1 (6 bases). The CDR3 loop spans 11 amino acids. The germline V and J ends were trimmed by 6 bases and 10 bases, with 11 bases remaining between them. Germline V gene data show CDR1 as SGHTS and CDR2 as YDEGEE. The CDR3 sequence: CASTQGIEQFF. CDR3 DNA sequence: TGTGCCAGCACCCAGGGGATAGAGCAGTTCTTC.

This clone was found once. The chain recombines TRBV27 with TRBJ1-2; D unclear. This CDR3 is built from 13 residues. The ends were cut back, 3 bases at V and 7 bases at J, with 12 bases in the middle. Germline V gene lookup returns CDR1 MNHEY and CDR2 SMNVEV (reference sequence). DNA of the CDR3: TGTGCCAGCAGTTTCTCAGACTGGCGTGGCTACACCTTC. Translating it yields CASSFSDWRGYTF.

This chain joins TRBV7-8 and TRBJ1-4, with a tentative D call TRBD1 (6 bases). Germline values: CDR1 SGHVS, CDR2 FQNEAQ. CDR3 length equals 15 residues. Trimming removed 0 bases from V and 7 bases from J, with 12 bases in between. This chain's CDR3 is CASSLANRESEKLFF. CDR3 bases: TGTGCCAGCAGCTTAGCGAACAGGGAGAGTGAAAAACTGTTTTTT.

The chain joins TRBV6-6 to TRBJ2-6, with D tentatively TRBD2 (5 bases). This CDR3 is 15 amino acids long. V was trimmed by 2 bases and J by 4 bases, leaving 9 bases between them. Germline loops: CDR1 MNHNY, CDR2 SVGAGI (reference sequence). The CDR3 loop reads CASSYGERGANVLTF. CDR3 coding DNA: TGTGCCAGCAGTTACGGGGAGCGGGGGGCCAACGTCCTGACTTTC.

This clone was observed a few times. Other nucleotide sequences from this sample produce the same CDR3. This chain links TRBV9 with TRBJ2-5; TRBD2 agrees at 7 bases. The CDR3 is 16 amino acids. J gave up 0 bases and V 2 bases, and 7 bases lay outside the gene matches. Germline V gene sequence: CDR1 SGDLS, CDR2 YYNGEE. In DNA form, the CDR3 reads TGTGCCAGCAGCGTTGAGGGAGGGGACTACCAAGAGACCCAGTACTTC. Protein sequence: CASSVEGGDYQETQYF.

The genes are TRBV11-2 and TRBJ2-2; possible D gene TRBD1, 6 bases. Looked up from germline, CDR1 is SGHAT and CDR2 is FQNNGV. V was cut by 4 bases and J by 0 bases, with 9 bases left in between. This CDR3 is 15 amino acids long. The CDR3 coding sequence is TGTGCCAGCAGCTGGACAGCCTCGAACACCGGGGAGCTGTTTTTT. This translates into CASSWTASNTGELFF.

The chain combines TRBV19 with TRBJ1-1; D might be TRBD1 (6 bases). This CDR3 is built from 16 residues. With 4 bases removed from V and 3 bases from J, the gap between germline ends came to 18 bases. The germline CDR1 and CDR2 sequences are LNHDA and SQIVND (reference sequence). The CDR3 bases are TGTGCCAGTAGTAAAGATAACCCAGGGGTGTACACTGAAGCTTTCTTT. This sequence encodes CASSKDNPGVYTEAFF.

The chain employs TRBV3-1 (or the pseudogene TRBV3-2) and TRBJ2-7, with 12 bases fitting TRBD2. The CDR3 sequence is 14 residues long. In germline, CDR1 is LGHDT, CDR2 YNNKEL (reference sequence). The junction had 2 bases not matched to a gene; V was cut back by 2 bases and J by 6 bases. The CDR3 bases are TGTGCCAGCAGCCAAAGACTAGCGGGAGCCGAGCAGTACTTC. It specifies CASSQRLAGAEQYF.

This rearrangement joins TRBV28 to TRBJ1-1, with 9 bases lining up with TRBD1. V trimming: 3 bases; J trimming: 11 bases; junction bases outside the gene matches: 1. This CDR3 region has 11 residues. CDR1 and CDR2 (germline): MDHEN, SYDVKM. CDR3 DNA sequence: TGTGCCAGCAGTTTTGACAGGGGGGCTTTCTTT. Protein sequence: CASSFDRGAFF.

The chain has TRBV6-5 and TRBJ1-2; maybe TRBD1 (6 bases). Per the germline V gene, CDR1 is MNHEY and CDR2 is SVGAGI. The CDR3 sequence is 11 residues long. V gave up 7 bases and J gave up 6 bases, with 9 bases separating them. The chain's CDR3 is CASKTGNGYTF. The CDR3 DNA reads as TGTGCCAGCAAGACAGGAAATGGCTACACCTTC.

The gene calls are TRBV5-1 and TRBJ2-7; 8 bases map to TRBD2. This CDR3 spans 14 amino acids. Germline lookup yields CDR1 SGHRS and CDR2 YFSETQ. V was clipped by 4 bases and J by 0 bases; unmatched bases: 3. Here the CDR3 reads CASSPGLVSYEQYF. CDR3 coding DNA: TGCGCCAGCAGCCCGGGACTAGTCTCCTACGAGCAGTACTTC.

This chain connects TRBV10-3 to TRBJ1-5; 8 bases map to TRBD1. The CDR3 contains 14 residues. With 4 bases clipped from V and 7 bases from J, the junction kept 6 bases outside the gene matches. CDR1 and CDR2 (germline): ENHRY, SYGVKD. The CDR3 protein is CAISADRGHQPQHF. The CDR3 coding sequence is TGTGCCATCAGTGCAGACAGGGGACACCAGCCCCAGCATTTT.

The chain uses TRBV5-1 and TRBJ2-1; 16 bases agree with TRBD2. The CDR3 is made up of 17 amino acids. The trim removed 3 bases at V and 8 bases at J, leaving 8 bases unmatched. Per germline, CDR1 SGHRS and CDR2 YFSETQ. CDR3 sequence: CASSSGTSGRAWDEQFF. CDR3 nucleotides: TGCGCCAGCAGCTCGGGGACTAGCGGGAGGGCCTGGGATGAGCAGTTCTTC.

This rearrangement joins TRBV20-1 to TRBJ2-5; tentatively, D is TRBD1 (6 bases). V lost 3 bases and J lost 9, with 11 bases in between. CDR1 is DFQATT and CDR2 is SNEGSKA in the germline V gene (reference sequence). This CDR3 is 11 amino acids long. CDR3 loop: CSASLQGSQYF. In DNA form, the CDR3 reads TGCAGTGCTAGCCTTCAGGGGTCCCAGTACTTC.

The chain is built from TRBV27 and TRBJ2-7, with unresolved D. The ends were cut back, 6 bases at V and 2 bases at J, with 8 bases in the middle. CDR1 and CDR2 from the germline V gene are MNHEY and SMNVEV (reference sequence). There are 12 residues in the CDR3. CDR3 in amino acids: CASRVSPYEQYF. The DNA of the CDR3 is TGTGCCAGCAGGGTTAGCCCCTACGAGCAGTACTTC.